These T cell receptor beta chains were read from a single sample in a study of blood T cell repertoires in COVID-19. Sequencing used immunoSEQ multiplex PCR; TCRdb keeps in-frame clones, though not all of them. This table has 200,000 to 250,000 clones, 80% to 95% appearing once. What was sequenced was peripheral blood. These receptors were obtained from a man aged 30 to 45 with COVID-19, enrolled during active disease. The CDR3 runs from the conserved cysteine through the conserved F or W. The order of the fields is J gene, V gene, CDR3 protein.

J gene: TRBJ1-4; V gene: TRBV9; CDR3 protein: CASSVATGESEKLFF
J gene: TRBJ2-1; V gene: TRBV5-1; CDR3 protein: CASSFGGSSYNEQFF
J gene: TRBJ2-5; V gene: TRBV5-4; CDR3 protein: CASSNRGLIGETQYF
J gene: TRBJ1-4; V gene: TRBV6-5; CDR3 protein: CASSYQQGESNEKLFF
J gene: TRBJ2-6; V gene: TRBV5-6; CDR3 protein: CASSLVGSGANVLTF
J gene: TRBJ2-1; V gene: TRBV29-1; CDR3 protein: CSVAGGISYNEQFF
J gene: TRBJ1-1; V gene: TRBV11-3; CDR3 protein: CASSTGGATEAFF
J gene: TRBJ1-5; V gene: TRBV7-9; CDR3 protein: CASSLGDRGFGNQPQHF
J gene: TRBJ1-1; V gene: TRBV18; CDR3 protein: CASSPEGRTEAFF
J gene: TRBJ2-1; V gene: TRBV19; CDR3 protein: CASNVVRGEQFF
J gene: TRBJ1-6; V gene: TRBV11-2; CDR3 protein: CASSLDPEYNSPLHF
J gene: TRBJ2-2; V gene: TRBV6-5; CDR3 protein: CASSTKGVNTGELFF
J gene: TRBJ1-1; V gene: TRBV2; CDR3 protein: CASSETGYTEAFF
J gene: TRBJ1-4; V gene: TRBV11-2; CDR3 protein: CASSMGQGEKLFF
J gene: TRBJ1-6; V gene: TRBV11-2; CDR3 protein: CASSIDRGVSPLHF
J gene: TRBJ1-2; V gene: TRBV5-1; CDR3 protein: CASEPGQGLYGYTF
J gene: TRBJ1-2; V gene: TRBV30; CDR3 protein: CAWSYRVNYGYTF
J gene: TRBJ2-2; V gene: TRBV10-3; CDR3 protein: CAIRTGTDTGELFF
J gene: TRBJ2-7; V gene: TRBV3-1/TRBV3-2; CDR3 protein: CASSQPGTGLYEQYF
J gene: TRBJ1-5; V gene: TRBV19; CDR3 protein: CASSALGGEPQHF
J gene: TRBJ1-2; V gene: TRBV12-3/TRBV12-4; CDR3 protein: CASSFDGGNGYTF
J gene: TRBJ1-2; V gene: TRBV6-5; CDR3 protein: CASSHRQGAYGYTF
J gene: TRBJ1-2; V gene: TRBV12-3/TRBV12-4; CDR3 protein: CASSAIGYGYTF
J gene: TRBJ2-6; V gene: TRBV5-4; CDR3 protein: CASSLVGAGANVLTF
J gene: TRBJ2-5; V gene: TRBV7-2; CDR3 protein: CASSFGLSETQYF
J gene: TRBJ2-2; V gene: TRBV5-4; CDR3 protein: CASSLTGGGDTGELFF
J gene: TRBJ2-5; V gene: TRBV9; CDR3 protein: CASSAGGQGGETQYF
J gene: TRBJ1-2; V gene: TRBV4-1; CDR3 protein: CASSQLLGAEDGYTF
J gene: TRBJ2-7; V gene: TRBV7-9; CDR3 protein: CASSLVRAGGGEQYF
J gene: TRBJ1-6; V gene: TRBV28; CDR3 protein: CASSRQSSYNSPLHF
J gene: TRBJ1-1; V gene: TRBV28; CDR3 protein: CASSLDGQGVPEAFF
J gene: TRBJ2-2; V gene: TRBV10-2; CDR3 protein: CASRQGAGELFF
J gene: TRBJ1-5; V gene: TRBV5-5; CDR3 protein: CASSLASTGVRQPQHF
J gene: TRBJ2-1; V gene: TRBV3-1/TRBV3-2; CDR3 protein: CASSLNLLAGATISYNEQFF
J gene: TRBJ1-2; V gene: TRBV6-1; CDR3 protein: CASSEGAGGYGYTF
J gene: TRBJ1-5; V gene: TRBV6-5; CDR3 protein: CASNTDRRGNQPQHF
J gene: TRBJ1-4; V gene: TRBV7-9; CDR3 protein: CASSLPGQGGEKLFF
J gene: TRBJ1-3; V gene: TRBV30; CDR3 protein: CACTSRGSGNTIYF
J gene: TRBJ2-2; V gene: TRBV5-6; CDR3 protein: CASSATGFANTGELFF
J gene: TRBJ1-1; V gene: TRBV27; CDR3 protein: CASSRLVTGTEAFF
J gene: TRBJ1-4; V gene: TRBV12-3/TRBV12-4; CDR3 protein: CASSPDSYEKLFF
J gene: TRBJ1-1; V gene: TRBV5-1; CDR3 protein: CASSLAPGSNTEAFF
J gene: TRBJ1-1; V gene: TRBV6-2/TRBV6-3; CDR3 protein: CASSYSTRTEAFF
J gene: TRBJ2-2; V gene: TRBV10-3; CDR3 protein: CASKTGTGELFF
J gene: TRBJ1-5; V gene: TRBV2; CDR3 protein: CASGAGTRQPQHF
J gene: TRBJ1-2; V gene: TRBV10-3; CDR3 protein: CAITAGGDYGYTF
J gene: TRBJ1-2; V gene: TRBV6-6; CDR3 protein: CASSAGTGGHGYTF
J gene: TRBJ1-3; V gene: TRBV19; CDR3 protein: CASSIHSSSGNTIYF
J gene: TRBJ1-6; V gene: TRBV3-1/TRBV3-2; CDR3 protein: CASSQGRGDNSPLHF
J gene: TRBJ2-7; V gene: TRBV5-4; CDR3 protein: CASSPGQGGTGEQYF